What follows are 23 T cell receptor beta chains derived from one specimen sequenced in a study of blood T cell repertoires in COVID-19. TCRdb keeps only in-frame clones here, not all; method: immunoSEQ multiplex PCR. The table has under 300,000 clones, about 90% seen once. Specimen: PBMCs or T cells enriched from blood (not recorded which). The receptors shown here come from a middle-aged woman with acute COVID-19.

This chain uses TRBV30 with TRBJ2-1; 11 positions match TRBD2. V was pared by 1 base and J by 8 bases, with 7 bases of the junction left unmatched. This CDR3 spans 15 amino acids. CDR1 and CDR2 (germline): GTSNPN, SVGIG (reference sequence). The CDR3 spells CAWSGPGLAVDEQFF. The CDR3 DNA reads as TGTGCCTGGAGTGGTCCGGGACTAGCGGTCGATGAGCAGTTCTTC.

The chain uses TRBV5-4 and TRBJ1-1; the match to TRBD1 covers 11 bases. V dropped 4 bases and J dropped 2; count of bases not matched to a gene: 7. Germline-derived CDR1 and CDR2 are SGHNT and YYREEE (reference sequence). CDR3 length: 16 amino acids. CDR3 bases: TGTGCCAGCAGCGCGGGACAGGGGGGCGTAAACACTGAAGCTTTCTTT. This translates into CASSAGQGGVNTEAFF.

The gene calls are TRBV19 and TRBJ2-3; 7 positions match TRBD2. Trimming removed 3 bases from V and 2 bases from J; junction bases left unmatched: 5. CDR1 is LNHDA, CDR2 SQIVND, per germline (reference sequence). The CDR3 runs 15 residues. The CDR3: CASSIGREHTDTQYF. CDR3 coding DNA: TGTGCCAGTAGTATTGGGCGGGAGCACACAGATACGCAGTATTTT.

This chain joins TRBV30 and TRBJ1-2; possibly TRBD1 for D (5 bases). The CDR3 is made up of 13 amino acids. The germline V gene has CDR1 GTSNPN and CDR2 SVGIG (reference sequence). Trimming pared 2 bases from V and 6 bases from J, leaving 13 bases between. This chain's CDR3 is CAWSPGGNDGYTF. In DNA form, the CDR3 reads TGTGCCTGGAGTCCCGGGGGGAATGATGGCTACACCTTC.

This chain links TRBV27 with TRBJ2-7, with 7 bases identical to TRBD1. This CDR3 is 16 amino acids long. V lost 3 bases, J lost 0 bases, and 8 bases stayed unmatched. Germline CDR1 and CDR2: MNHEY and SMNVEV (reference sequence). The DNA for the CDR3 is TGTGCCAGCAGTTTGCTGGGACAGACCGTCTCCTACGAGCAGTACTTC. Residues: CASSLLGQTVSYEQYF.

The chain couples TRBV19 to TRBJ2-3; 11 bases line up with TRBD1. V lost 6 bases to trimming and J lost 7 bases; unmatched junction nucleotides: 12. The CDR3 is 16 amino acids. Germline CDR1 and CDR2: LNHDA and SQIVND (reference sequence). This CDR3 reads CASSPSRTGGANTQYF. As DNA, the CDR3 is TGTGCCAGTAGCCCCTCGAGGACAGGGGGCGCAAATACGCAGTATTTT.

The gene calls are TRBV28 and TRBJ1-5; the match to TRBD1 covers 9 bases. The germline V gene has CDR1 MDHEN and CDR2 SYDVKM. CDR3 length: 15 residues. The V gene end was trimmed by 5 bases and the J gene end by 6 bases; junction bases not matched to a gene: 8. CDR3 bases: TGTGCCAGCAGTCCCGGGACAGGGATGTTTCAGCCCCAGCATTTT. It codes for CASSPGTGMFQPQHF.

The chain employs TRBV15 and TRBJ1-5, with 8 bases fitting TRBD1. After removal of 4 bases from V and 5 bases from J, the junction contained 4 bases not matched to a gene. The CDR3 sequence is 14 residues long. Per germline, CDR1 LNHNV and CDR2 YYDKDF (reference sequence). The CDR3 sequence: CATSNRGNYQPQHF. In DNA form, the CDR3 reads TGTGCCACCAGCAACAGGGGGAACTATCAGCCCCAGCATTTT.

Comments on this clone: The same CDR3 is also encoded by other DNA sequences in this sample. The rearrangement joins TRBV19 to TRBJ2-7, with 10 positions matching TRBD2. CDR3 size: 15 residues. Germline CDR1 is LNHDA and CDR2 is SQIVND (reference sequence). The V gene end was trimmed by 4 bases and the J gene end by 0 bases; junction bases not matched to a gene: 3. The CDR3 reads CASSRTSGISYEQYF. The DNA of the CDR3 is TGTGCCAGTAGTAGGACTAGCGGAATCTCCTACGAGCAGTACTTC.

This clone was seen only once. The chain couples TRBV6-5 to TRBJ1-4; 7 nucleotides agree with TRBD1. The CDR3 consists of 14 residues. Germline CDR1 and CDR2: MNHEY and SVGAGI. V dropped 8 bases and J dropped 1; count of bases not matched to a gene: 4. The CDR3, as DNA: TGTGCCAGCGGACGGGACAGAACTAATGAAAAACTGTTTTTT. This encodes CASGRDRTNEKLFF.

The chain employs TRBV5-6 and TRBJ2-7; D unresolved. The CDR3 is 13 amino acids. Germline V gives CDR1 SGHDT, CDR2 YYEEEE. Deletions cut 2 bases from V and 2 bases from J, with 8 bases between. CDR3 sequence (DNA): TGTGCCAGCAGCTTTTTACAAACCTACGAGCAGTACTTC. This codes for CASSFLQTYEQYF.

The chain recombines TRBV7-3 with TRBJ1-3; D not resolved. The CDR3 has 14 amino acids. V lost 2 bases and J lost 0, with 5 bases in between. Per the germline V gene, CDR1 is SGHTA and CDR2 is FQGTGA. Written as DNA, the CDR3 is TGTGCCAGCAGCTTAGACAACTCTGGAAACACCATATATTTT. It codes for CASSLDNSGNTIYF.

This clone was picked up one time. CDR3 amino acids: CASSSETGYTGELFF. DNA of the CDR3: TGTGCCAGCAGCTCGGAGACAGGGTATACCGGGGAGCTGTTTTTT. The genes are TRBV5-4 and TRBJ2-2, with 7 positions matching TRBD1. CDR3 length: 15 amino acids. Germline V gives CDR1 SGHNT, CDR2 YYREEE (reference sequence). V shed 3 bases and J 5 bases; nucleotides not matched to a gene: 7.

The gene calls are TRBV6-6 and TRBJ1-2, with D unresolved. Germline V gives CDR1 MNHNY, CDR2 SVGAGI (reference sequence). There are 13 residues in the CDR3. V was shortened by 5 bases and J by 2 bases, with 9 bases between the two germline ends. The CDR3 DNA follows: TGTGCCAGCAGTCGATCTCCAAACTATGGCTACACCTTC. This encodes CASSRSPNYGYTF.

CDR3 DNA: TGTGCCAGCAGACCTGCACAAACCTACGAGCAGTACTTC. Residues: CASRPAQTYEQYF. V usage is TRBV12-3 or TRBV12-4 and J usage is TRBJ2-7; the D is unclear. This CDR3 is built from 13 residues. V was trimmed by 6 bases and J by 2 bases, leaving 11 bases between them.

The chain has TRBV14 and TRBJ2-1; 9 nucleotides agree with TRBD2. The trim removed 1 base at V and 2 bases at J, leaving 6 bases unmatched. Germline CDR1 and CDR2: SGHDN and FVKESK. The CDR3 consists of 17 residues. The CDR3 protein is CASSQVSGSWTYNEQFF. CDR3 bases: TGTGCCAGCAGCCAAGTTAGCGGGAGTTGGACCTACAATGAGCAGTTCTTC.

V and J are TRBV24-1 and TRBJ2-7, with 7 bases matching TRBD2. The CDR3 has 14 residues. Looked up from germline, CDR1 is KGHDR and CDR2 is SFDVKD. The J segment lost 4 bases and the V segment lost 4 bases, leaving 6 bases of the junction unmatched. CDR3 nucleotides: TGTGCCACCAGTGAGGCGGGAGACTATTACGAGCAGTACTTC. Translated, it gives CATSEAGDYYEQYF.

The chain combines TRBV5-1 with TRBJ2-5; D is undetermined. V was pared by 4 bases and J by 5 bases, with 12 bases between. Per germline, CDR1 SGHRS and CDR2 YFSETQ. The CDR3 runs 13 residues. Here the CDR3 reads CASSPLGLETQYF. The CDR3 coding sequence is TGCGCCAGCAGCCCCCTAGGTCTGGAGACCCAGTACTTC.

The CDR3 protein is CATFRGANEQFF. CDR3 bases: TGTGCCACCTTCAGGGGGGCTAATGAGCAGTTCTTC. This sequence joins TRBV25-1 and TRBJ2-1, with a weak D call TRBD1 (7 bases). V lost 10 bases to trimming and J lost 7 bases, with 14 bases between them. The CDR3 loop spans 12 amino acids. The germline V gene encodes CDR1 MGHDK and CDR2 SYGVNS.

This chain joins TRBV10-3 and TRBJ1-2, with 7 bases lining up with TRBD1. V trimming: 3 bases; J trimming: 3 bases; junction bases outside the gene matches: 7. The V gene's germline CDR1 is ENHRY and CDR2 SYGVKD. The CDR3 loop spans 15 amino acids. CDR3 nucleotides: TGTGCCATCAGTGACCCGTACAGGGGCGACTATGGCTACACCTTC. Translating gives CAISDPYRGDYGYTF.

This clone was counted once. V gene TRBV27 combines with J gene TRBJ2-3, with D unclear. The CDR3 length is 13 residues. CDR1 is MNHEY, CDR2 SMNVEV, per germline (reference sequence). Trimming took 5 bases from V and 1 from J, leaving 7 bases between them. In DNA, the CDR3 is TGTGCCAGCAGTAGACTCGGCACAGATACGCAGTATTTT. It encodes CASSRLGTDTQYF.

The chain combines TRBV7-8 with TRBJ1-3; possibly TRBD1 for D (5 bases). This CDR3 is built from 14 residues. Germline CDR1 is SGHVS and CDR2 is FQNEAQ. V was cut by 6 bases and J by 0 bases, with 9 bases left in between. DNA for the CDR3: TGTGCCAGCAGACAGACAGTCTCTGGAAACACCATATATTTT. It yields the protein CASRQTVSGNTIYF.

CDR3 sequence: CATGTGIRDSPLHF. Here the CDR3 DNA reads TGTGCCACAGGGACAGGGATCAGGGATTCACCCCTCCACTTT. V gene TRBV2 combines with J gene TRBJ1-6; 9 bases are a match to TRBD1. This CDR3 is 14 amino acids long. The germline V gene encodes CDR1 SNHLY and CDR2 FYNNEI. Unmatched junction bases numbered 9, after V lost 10 bases and J lost 8 bases.